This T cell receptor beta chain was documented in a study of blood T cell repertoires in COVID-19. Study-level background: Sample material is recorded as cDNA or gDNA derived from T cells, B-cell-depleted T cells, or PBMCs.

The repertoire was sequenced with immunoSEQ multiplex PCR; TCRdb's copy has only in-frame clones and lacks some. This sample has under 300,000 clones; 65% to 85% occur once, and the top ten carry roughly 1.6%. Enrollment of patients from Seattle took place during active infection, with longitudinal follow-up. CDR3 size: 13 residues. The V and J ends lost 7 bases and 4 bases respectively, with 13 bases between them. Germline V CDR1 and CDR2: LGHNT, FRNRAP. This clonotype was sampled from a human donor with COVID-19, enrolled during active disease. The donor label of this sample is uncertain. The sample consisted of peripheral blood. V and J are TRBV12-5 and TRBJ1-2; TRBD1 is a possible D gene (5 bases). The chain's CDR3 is CASAPTVPYGYTF. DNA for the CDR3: TGTGCTAGTGCCCCGACAGTTCCCTATGGCTACACCTTC.